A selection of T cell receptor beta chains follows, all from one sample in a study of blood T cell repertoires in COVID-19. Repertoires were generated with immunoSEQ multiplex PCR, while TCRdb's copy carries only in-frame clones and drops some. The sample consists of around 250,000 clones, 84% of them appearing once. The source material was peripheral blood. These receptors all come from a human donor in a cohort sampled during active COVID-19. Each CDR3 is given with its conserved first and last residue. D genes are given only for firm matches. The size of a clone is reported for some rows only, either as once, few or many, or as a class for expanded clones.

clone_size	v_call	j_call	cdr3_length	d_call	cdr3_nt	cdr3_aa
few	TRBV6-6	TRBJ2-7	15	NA	TGTGCCAGCAGTAATGAGGGGGTCCCCCTCTACGAGCAGTACTTC	CASSNEGVPLYEQYF
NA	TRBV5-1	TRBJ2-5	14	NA	TGCGCCAGCAGCTTTCAGGGAACCCAAGAGACCCAGTACTTC	CASSFQGTQETQYF
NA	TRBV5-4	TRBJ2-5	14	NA	TGTGCCAGCAGCTCTCAGAGGAGGAAGGAGACCCAGTACTTC	CASSSQRRKETQYF
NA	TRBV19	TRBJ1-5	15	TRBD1	TGTGCCAGCGCTCGGACAGGGGGCAACAATCAGCCCCAGCATTTT	CASARTGGNNQPQHF
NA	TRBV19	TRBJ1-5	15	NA	TGTGCCAGTAGTATCGTAGGGGATGGCAATCAGCCCCAGCATTTT	CASSIVGDGNQPQHF
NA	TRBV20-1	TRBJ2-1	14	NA	TGCAGTGCTAGTTCCCCGGTAGAGTCGCTGGAGCAGTTCTTC	CSASSPVESLEQFF
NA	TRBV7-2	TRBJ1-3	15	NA	TGTGCCAGCAGCGCAACCCGTCAGGGTGCGGACACCATATATTTT	CASSATRQGADTIYF
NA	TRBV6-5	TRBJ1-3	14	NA	TGTGCCAGCAGTATCAGGCCCGCTGGAAACACCATATATTTT	CASSIRPAGNTIYF
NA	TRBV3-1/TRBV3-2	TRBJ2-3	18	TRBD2	TGTGCCAGCAGCCAAGCCAGGGCTAGCGGAGCTAGCACAGATACGCAGTATTTT	CASSQARASGASTDTQYF
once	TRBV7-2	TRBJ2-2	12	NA	TGTGCCAGCAGCTCGGACTTCGGGGAGCTGTTTTTT	CASSSDFGELFF
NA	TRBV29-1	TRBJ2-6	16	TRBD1	TGCAGCGTCCTCGGACAGGGAAACTCTGGGGCCAACGTCCTGACTTTC	CSVLGQGNSGANVLTF
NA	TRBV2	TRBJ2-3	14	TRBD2	TGTGCCAGCATTTTAGCGGGAGGGCCAGATACGCAGTATTTT	CASILAGGPDTQYF
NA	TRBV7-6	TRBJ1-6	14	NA	TGTGCCAGCAGCCCCGGGTGGACATTCACGTCCCTCCACTTT	CASSPGWTFTSLHF
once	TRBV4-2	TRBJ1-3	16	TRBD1	TGTGCCAGCAGCCAGCGGCAGGGGGTCCCTGGAAACACCATATATTTT	CASSQRQGVPGNTIYF
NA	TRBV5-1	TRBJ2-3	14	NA	TGCGCCAGCAGGTTTGACCGAGGGACAGATACGCAGTATTTT	CASRFDRGTDTQYF
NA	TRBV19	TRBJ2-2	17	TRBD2	TGTGCCAGTAGTAAACTAGCGGGGGGGACGAACACCGGGGAGCTGTTTTTT	CASSKLAGGTNTGELFF
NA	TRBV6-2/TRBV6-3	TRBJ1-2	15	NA	TGTGCCAGCAGTTACGAGGTAAACCTCTACTATGGCTACACCTTC	CASSYEVNLYYGYTF
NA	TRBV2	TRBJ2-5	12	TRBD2	TGTGCCAGCGGACTAGCGGAAGAGACCCAGTACTTC	CASGLAEETQYF
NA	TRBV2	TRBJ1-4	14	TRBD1	TGTGCCAGCACCACGGGGACAGGGGTAAAAAAACTGTTTTTT	CASTTGTGVKKLFF
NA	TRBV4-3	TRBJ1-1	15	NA	TGCGCCAGCAGCCAAGATATCCTCAGGGACACTGAAGCTTTCTTT	CASSQDILRDTEAFF
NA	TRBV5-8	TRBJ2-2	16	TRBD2	TGTGCCAGCAGCTTGATGCTAGCGGGAGCGGCCGGGGAGCTGTTTTTT	CASSLMLAGAAGELFF
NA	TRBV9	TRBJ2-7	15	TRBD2	TGTGCCAGCAGCGCGAGCGGGAATCCCTCCTACGAGCAGTACTTC	CASSASGNPSYEQYF
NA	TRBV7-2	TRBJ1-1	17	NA	TGTGCCAGCAGCTTAGGGTCAGGGGTAGGCATGAACACTGAAGCTTTCTTT	CASSLGSGVGMNTEAFF
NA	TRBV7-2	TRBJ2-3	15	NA	TGTGCCAGCAGCTTAAGGGTAGGGGGCACAGATACGCAGTATTTT	CASSLRVGGTDTQYF
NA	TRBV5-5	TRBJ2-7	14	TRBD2	TGTGCCAGCAGCTTCCGAGGGAGGGCCTACGAGCAGTACTTC	CASSFRGRAYEQYF
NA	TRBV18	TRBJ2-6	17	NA	TGTGCCAGCTCACCCCAACTAGCTAACTCTGGGGCCAACGTCCTGACTTTC	CASSPQLANSGANVLTF
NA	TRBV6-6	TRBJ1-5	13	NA	TGTGCCAGCAGCGACACCGGCAATCAGCCCCAGCATTTT	CASSDTGNQPQHF
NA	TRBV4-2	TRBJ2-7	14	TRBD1	TGTGCCAGCAGCCGGGGACAGGGAGACTACGAGCAGTACTTC	CASSRGQGDYEQYF
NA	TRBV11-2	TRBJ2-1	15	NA	TGTGCCAGCAGCTTAGCAGGGGCCGCTTACAATGAGCAGTTCTTC	CASSLAGAAYNEQFF
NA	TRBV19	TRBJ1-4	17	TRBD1	TGTGCCAGTCGATCAACAGGGGAACCGGGAACTAATGAAAAACTGTTTTTT	CASRSTGEPGTNEKLFF
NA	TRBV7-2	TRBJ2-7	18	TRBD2	TGTGCCAGCAGCTTAAGACCACTAGCGGGAGGATATTCCTACGAGCAGTACTTC	CASSLRPLAGGYSYEQYF
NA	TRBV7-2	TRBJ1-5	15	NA	TGTGCCAGCAGCTTGATGGGGCGGAGCGATCAGCCCCAGCATTTT	CASSLMGRSDQPQHF
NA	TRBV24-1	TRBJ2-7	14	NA	TGTGCCACCAGTTTGGGAGGCAGCTCCTACGAGCAGTACTTC	CATSLGGSSYEQYF
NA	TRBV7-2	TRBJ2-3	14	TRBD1	TGTGCCAGCAGCTCTAGGACAGGGTCAGATACGCAGTATTTT	CASSSRTGSDTQYF
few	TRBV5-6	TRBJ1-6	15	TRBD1	TGTGCCAGCAGCCTGAGGGGACAGGGGACTTCACCCCTCCACTTT	CASSLRGQGTSPLHF
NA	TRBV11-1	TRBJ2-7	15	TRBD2	TGTGCCAGCAGCTACCGCGGGACTAGAGGCTACGAGCAGTACTTC	CASSYRGTRGYEQYF
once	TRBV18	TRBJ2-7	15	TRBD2	TGTGCCAGCTCACCGACTAGCGGCCTCTCCTACGAGCAGTACTTC	CASSPTSGLSYEQYF
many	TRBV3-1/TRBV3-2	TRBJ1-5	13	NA	TGTGCCAGCAGCCAAGGTCGTAATCAGCCCCAGCATTTT	CASSQGRNQPQHF
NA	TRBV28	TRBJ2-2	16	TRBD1	TGTGCCAGCAGTTTGGTAGGACAGGGGAAGGCCGGGGAGCTGTTTTTT	CASSLVGQGKAGELFF
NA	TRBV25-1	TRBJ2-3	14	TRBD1	TGTGCCAGCAGTCCGGGACAGGACACAGATACGCAGTATTTT	CASSPGQDTDTQYF
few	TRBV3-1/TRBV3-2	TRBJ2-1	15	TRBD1	TGTGCCAGCAGTCGACCGGGACAGGGGAGGGGGGAGCAGTTCTTC	CASSRPGQGRGEQFF
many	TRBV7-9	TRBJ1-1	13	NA	TGTGCCAGCAGCCTGCCGACAGGTGATGAAGCTTTCTTT	CASSLPTGDEAFF
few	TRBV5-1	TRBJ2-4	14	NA	TGCGCCAGCAGCACAACAGGGACCAAAAACATTCAGTACTTC	CASSTTGTKNIQYF
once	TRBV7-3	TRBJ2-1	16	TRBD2	TGTGCCAGCAGCACCCAAGCGGGAGAGTCCTACAATGAGCAGTTCTTC	CASSTQAGESYNEQFF
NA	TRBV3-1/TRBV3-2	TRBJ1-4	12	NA	TGTGCCAGCAGCCCAGGGGATCGGAAACTGTTTTTT	CASSPGDRKLFF
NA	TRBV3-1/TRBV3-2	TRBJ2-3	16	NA	TGTGCCAGCAGCCCCGCCCGTGGGGGAGCGGGTGATACGCAGTATTTT	CASSPARGGAGDTQYF
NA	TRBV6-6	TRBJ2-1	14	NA	TGTGCCAGCAGTTACTCAGGGGGTTCGAATGAGCAGTTCTTC	CASSYSGGSNEQFF
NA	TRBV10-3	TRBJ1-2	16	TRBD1	TGTGCCATCAGTGAGTTGGAGACAGGGGTTTCCTATGGCTACACCTTC	CAISELETGVSYGYTF
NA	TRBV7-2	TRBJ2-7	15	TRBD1	TGTGCCAGCAGCCCCACCGGGACAGGGGGTTTCGAGCAGTACTTC	CASSPTGTGGFEQYF
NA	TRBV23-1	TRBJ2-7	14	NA	TGCGCCAGCCTTCCGGGACACAGGTACTACGAGCAGTACTTC	CASLPGHRYYEQYF
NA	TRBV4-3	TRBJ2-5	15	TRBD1	TGCGCCAGCAGCCAAGACAACAGGGGCCAAGAGACCCAGTACTTC	CASSQDNRGQETQYF
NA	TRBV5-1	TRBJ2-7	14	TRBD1	TGCGCCAGCAGCTTGGGGGACAGGCCCTACGAGCAGTACTTC	CASSLGDRPYEQYF
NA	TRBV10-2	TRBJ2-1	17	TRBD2	TGCGCCAGCAGTGAGCGGACTAGCGGGGGCCTGTACAATGAGCAGTTCTTC	CASSERTSGGLYNEQFF
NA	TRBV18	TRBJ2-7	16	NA	TGTGCCAGCTCACCACCGGGGGCTCCTCAATCCTACGAGCAGTACTTC	CASSPPGAPQSYEQYF
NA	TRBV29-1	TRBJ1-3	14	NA	TGCAGCGCCCTCTTACAGGGCTCTGGAAACACCATATATTTT	CSALLQGSGNTIYF